Detailed here is one TCR beta chain. No antigen is known for it. Other DNA sequences in the same sample also yield this CDR3. The data were taken from a study of T cell responses to AZD1222 COVID-19 vaccine. General observations from the study: Close to half of all spike-specific TCRs reportedly target regions of the variants that are unmutated. A rise in Spike-specific TCR breadth and depth followed two AZD1222 doses. Repertoire sampling happened only post peak T cell response. Females outnumbered males among donors, who were mostly white British; clonal diversity was possibly underestimated.

This CDR3 contains 14 residues. The germline CDR1 and CDR2 sequences are SGHRS and YFSETQ. The ends lost 4 bases at V and 5 bases at J; junction bases unmatched: 5. Sequencing used immunoSEQ multiplex PCR; TCRdb keeps in-frame clones, though not all of them. The data contain approximately 170,000 clones, 75% to 90% of them singletons. The rearrangement uses TRBV5-1 and TRBJ2-5; 10 nucleotides align to TRBD1. This receptor was identified in an adult in good health. This sample comprised peripheral blood, obtained on day 0 of AZD1222 vaccination. CDR3 loop: CASSLGDRGETQYF. The CDR3 DNA reads as TGCGCCAGCAGCCTAGGGGACAGGGGTGAGACCCAGTACTTC.